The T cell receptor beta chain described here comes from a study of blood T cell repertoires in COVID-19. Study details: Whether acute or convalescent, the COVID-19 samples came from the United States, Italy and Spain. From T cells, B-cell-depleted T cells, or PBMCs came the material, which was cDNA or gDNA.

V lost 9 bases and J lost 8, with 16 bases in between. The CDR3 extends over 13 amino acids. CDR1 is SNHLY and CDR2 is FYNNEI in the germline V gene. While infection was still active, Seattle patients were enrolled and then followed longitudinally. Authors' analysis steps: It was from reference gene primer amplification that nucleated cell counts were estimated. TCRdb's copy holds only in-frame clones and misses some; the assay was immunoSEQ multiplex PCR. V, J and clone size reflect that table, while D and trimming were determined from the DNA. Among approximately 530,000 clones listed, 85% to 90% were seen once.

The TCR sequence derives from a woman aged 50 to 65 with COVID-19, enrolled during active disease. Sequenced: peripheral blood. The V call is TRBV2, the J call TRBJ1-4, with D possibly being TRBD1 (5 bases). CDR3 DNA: TGTGCCAGTGGGGCAGATTCCTTCGAAAAACTGTTTTTT. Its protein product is CASGADSFEKLFF.